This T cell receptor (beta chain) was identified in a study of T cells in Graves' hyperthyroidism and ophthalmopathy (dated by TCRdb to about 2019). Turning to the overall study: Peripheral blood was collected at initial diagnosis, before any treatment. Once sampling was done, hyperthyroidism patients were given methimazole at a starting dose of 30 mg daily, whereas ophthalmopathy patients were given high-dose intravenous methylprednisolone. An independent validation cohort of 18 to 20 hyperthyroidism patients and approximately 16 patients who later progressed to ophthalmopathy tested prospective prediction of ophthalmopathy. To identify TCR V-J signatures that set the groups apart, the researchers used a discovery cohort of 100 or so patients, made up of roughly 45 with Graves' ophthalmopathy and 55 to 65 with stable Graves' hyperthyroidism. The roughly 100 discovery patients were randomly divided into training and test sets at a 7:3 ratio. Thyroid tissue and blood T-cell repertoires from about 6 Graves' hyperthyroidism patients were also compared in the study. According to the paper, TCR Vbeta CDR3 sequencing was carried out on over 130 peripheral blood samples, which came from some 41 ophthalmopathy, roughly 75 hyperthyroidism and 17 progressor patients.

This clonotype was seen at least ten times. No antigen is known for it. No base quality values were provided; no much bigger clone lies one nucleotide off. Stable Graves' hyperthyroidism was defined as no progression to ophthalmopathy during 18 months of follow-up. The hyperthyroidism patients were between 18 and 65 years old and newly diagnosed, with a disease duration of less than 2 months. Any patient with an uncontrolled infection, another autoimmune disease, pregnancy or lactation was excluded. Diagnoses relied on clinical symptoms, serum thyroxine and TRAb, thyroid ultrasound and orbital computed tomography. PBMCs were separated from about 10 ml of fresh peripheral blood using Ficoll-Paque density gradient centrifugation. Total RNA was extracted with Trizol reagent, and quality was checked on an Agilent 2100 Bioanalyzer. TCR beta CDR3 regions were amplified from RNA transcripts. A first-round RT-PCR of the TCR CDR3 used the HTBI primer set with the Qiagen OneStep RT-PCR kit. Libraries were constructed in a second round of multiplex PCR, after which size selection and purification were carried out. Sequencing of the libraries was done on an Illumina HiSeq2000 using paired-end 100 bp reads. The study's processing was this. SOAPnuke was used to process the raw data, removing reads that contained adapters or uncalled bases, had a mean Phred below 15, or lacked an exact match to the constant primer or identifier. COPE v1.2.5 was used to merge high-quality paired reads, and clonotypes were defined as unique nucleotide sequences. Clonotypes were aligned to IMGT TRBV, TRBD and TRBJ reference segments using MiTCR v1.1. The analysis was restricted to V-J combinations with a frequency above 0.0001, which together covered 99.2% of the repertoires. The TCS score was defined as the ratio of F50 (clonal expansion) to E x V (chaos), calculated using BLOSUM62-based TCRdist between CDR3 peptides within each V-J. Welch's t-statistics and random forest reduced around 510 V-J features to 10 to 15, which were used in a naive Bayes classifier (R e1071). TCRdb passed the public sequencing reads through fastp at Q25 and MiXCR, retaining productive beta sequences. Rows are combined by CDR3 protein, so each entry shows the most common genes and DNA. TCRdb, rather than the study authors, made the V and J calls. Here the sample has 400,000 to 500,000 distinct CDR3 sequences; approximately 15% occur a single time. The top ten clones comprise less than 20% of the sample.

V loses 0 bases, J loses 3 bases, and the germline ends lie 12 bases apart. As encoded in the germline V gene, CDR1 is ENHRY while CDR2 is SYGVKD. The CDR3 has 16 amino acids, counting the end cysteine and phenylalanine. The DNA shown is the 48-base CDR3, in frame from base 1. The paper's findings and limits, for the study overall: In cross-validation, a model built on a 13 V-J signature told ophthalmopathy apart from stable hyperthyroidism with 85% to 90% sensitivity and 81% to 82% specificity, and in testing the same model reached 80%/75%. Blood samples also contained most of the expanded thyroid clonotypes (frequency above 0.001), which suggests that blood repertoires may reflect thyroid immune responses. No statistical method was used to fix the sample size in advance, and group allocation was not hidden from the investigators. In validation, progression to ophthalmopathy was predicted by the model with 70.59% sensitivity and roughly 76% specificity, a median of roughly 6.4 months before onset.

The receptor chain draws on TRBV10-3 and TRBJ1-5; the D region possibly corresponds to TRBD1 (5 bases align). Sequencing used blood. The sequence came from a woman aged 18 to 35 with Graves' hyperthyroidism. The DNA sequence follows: TGTGCCATCAGTGAGTCCACGACAGACTACAATCAGCCCCAGCATTTT. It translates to CAISESTTDYNQPQHF.